These 18 T cell receptor beta chains share one sample of origin, sequenced in a study of Tregs in tolerant kidney transplant recipients. Libraries were prepared by immunoSEQ multiplex PCR; TCRdb keeps only in-frame clonotypes and omits some of them. The table records 15,000 to 19,000 clones, around 94% of them present only once. Sequencing was performed on CD8+ T cells from blood. These receptors all stem from a human donor in good health.

The chain recombines TRBV4-3 with TRBJ1-2, with 7 bases fitting TRBD1. The CDR3 has 17 residues. The V segment lost 1 base and the J segment 4 bases; nucleotides outside the gene matches: 12. CDR1 and CDR2 from the germline V gene are LGHNA and YSLEER. The CDR3 loop is CASSQVLIGGLRYGYTF. DNA of the CDR3: TGCGCCAGCAGCCAAGTTCTCATAGGGGGCCTTCGCTATGGCTACACCTTC.

This sequence joins TRBV11-2 and TRBJ2-3; TRBD1 might be the D (6 bases). Trimming pared 3 bases from V and 0 bases from J, leaving 22 bases between. The CDR3 covers 19 residues. Germline V CDR1 and CDR2: SGHAT, FQNNGV. This CDR3 reads CASSLSQTGGDFSTDTQYF. As DNA, the CDR3 is TGTGCCAGCAGCTTGAGTCAGACAGGCGGCGATTTCAGCACAGATACGCAGTATTTT.

The CDR3 sequence: CASSGAGTESYGYTF. The CDR3 DNA reads TGTGCCAGCAGCGGGGCCGGGACCGAGAGCTATGGCTACACCTTC. V and J are TRBV9 and TRBJ1-2, with a weak D call TRBD1 (5 bases). CDR3 size: 15 residues. Trimming removed 3 bases at V and 4 bases at J, with 16 bases between. The V gene's germline CDR1 is SGDLS and CDR2 YYNGEE.

This rearrangement joins TRBV27 to TRBJ1-4; D remains unclear. The CDR3 consists of 13 residues. CDR1 and CDR2 (germline): MNHEY, SMNVEV (reference sequence). V shed 0 bases and J shed 7 bases, with 6 bases lying between them. The CDR3 here is CASSLSVFEKLFF. The CDR3 DNA reads as TGTGCCAGCAGTTTATCTGTTTTTGAAAAACTGTTTTTT. Complete variable domain (other parts from reference TRBV27 and TRBJ1-4): EAQVTQNPRYLITVTGKKLTVTCSQNMNHEYMSWYRQDPGLGLRQIYYSMNVEVTDKGDVPEGYKVSRKEKRNFPLILESPSPNQTSLYFCASSLSVFEKLFFGSGTQLSVL.

This chain links TRBV18 with TRBJ1-1, with unresolved D. This CDR3 spans 12 amino acids. Trimming cost V 3 bases and J 1 base, with 3 bases left between them. Germline V gene lookup returns CDR1 KGHSH and CDR2 LQKENI. The DNA of the CDR3 is TGTGCCAGCTCACCTCAGAACACTGAAGCTTTCTTT. It codes for CASSPQNTEAFF. The full variable domain, its missing parts supplied by reference TRBV18 and TRBJ1-1, is NAGVMQNPRHLVRRRGQEARLRCSPMKGHSHVYWYRQLPEEGLKFMVYLQKENIIDESGMPKERFSAEFPKEGPSILRIQQVVRGDSAAYFCASSPQNTEAFFGQGTRLTVV.

V gene TRBV7-9 combines with J gene TRBJ2-2, with D maybe TRBD1 (6 bases). The germline V and J ends were trimmed by 1 base and 0 bases, with 6 bases remaining between them. The CDR3 extends over 15 amino acids. Germline CDR1 and CDR2: SEHNR and FQNEAQ (reference sequence). The CDR3 reads CASSLDRANTGELFF. CDR3 coding DNA: TGTGCCAGCAGCTTAGACAGGGCGAACACCGGGGAGCTGTTTTTT.

The chain employs TRBV5-1 and TRBJ2-5, with 7 bases aligning to TRBD1. The CDR3 spans 14 residues. J lost 4 bases, V lost 4 bases, and 7 bases had no gene match. Germline V gene sequence: CDR1 SGHRS, CDR2 YFSETQ. The CDR3 DNA reads TGCGCCAGCAGCCTGACAGGGTGGGGAGAGACCCAGTACTTC. Translating it yields CASSLTGWGETQYF.

This clone appeared a few times. The CDR3 nucleotides read TGTGCCAGCAGCGAGACAGGGGGCGGTCAGCCCCAGCATTTT. It is translated as CASSETGGGQPQHF. The chain uses TRBV9 and TRBJ1-5, with 10 bases that match TRBD1. The germline CDR1 and CDR2 sequences are SGDLS and YYNGEE. After removal of 3 bases from V and 6 bases from J, the junction contained 3 bases not matched to a gene. This CDR3 spans 14 amino acids.

This chain connects TRBV6-1 to TRBJ2-7; D might be TRBD2 (5 bases). V lost 5 bases, J lost 4 bases, and 9 bases lay in between. Germline V CDR1 and CDR2: MNHNS, SASEGT. The CDR3 totals 12 residues. For the CDR3, the DNA is TGTGCCAGCAGTCAACGGGAATACGAGCAGTACTTC. This codes for CASSQREYEQYF.

The chain joins TRBV4-2 to TRBJ2-3; the D is unclear. V was clipped by 0 bases and J by 14 bases, with 18 bases between them. The CDR3 runs 14 residues. Germline V CDR1 and CDR2: LGHNA, YNFKEQ. The CDR3 is CASSQDLGPVVRYF. DNA of the CDR3: TGTGCCAGCAGCCAAGACCTGGGTCCGGTGGTGAGGTATTTT.

The CDR3 sequence is CSAAGLPEQYF. The CDR3, as DNA: TGCAGTGCTGCCGGCCTACCCGAGCAGTACTTC. This rearrangement joins TRBV20-1 to TRBJ2-7; D unclear. Germline lookup yields CDR1 DFQATT and CDR2 SNEGSKA (reference sequence). V shed 5 bases and J shed 6 bases, with 11 bases lying between them. This CDR3 is 11 amino acids long.

The chain carries TRBV30 and TRBJ2-2; TRBD1 matches at 7 bases. The length of the CDR3 is 14 residues. V shed 2 bases and J 9 bases; nucleotides not matched to a gene: 9. Germline CDR1 reads GTSNPN; CDR2 reads SVGIG (reference sequence). In nucleotides, the CDR3 is TGTGCCTGGAGTCCCGGGACAGATGTTCGGGAGCTGTTTTTT. Amino acid sequence: CAWSPGTDVRELFF.

The chain links TRBV21-1 to TRBJ1-2. TRBV21-1 constitutes a pseudogene. CDR3 length: 12 residues. DNA for the CDR3: TGTGCCAGCAGCAAAGGGCGCTATGGCTACACCTTC. It is translated as CASSKGRYGYTF.

The chain joins TRBV5-5 to TRBJ2-7; D is possibly TRBD2 (6 bases). The CDR3 sequence is 15 residues long. V shed 2 bases and J shed 3 bases, with 15 bases lying between them. Germline V gene sequence: CDR1 SGHKS, CDR2 YYEKEE (reference sequence). The CDR3 here is CASSLKGTGVYEQYF. CDR3 coding DNA: TGTGCCAGCAGCTTAAAAGGGACTGGAGTCTACGAGCAGTACTTC.

The sample holds one count of this clone. The chain employs TRBV6-5 and TRBJ2-7; no definite D call. The CDR3 has 12 amino acids. Deletions cut 6 bases from V and 1 base from J, with 7 bases between. Germline CDR1 is MNHEY and CDR2 is SVGAGI. CDR3 region: CASSQGSYEQYF. The DNA for the CDR3 is TGTGCCAGCAGCCAAGGGTCCTACGAGCAGTACTTC.

DNA for the CDR3: TGTGCCTGGAGTGTTTTGGGTTCGAACACCGGGGAGCTGTTTTTT. It codes for CAWSVLGSNTGELFF. The chain recombines TRBV30 with TRBJ2-2; D is unclear. With 0 bases removed from V and 0 bases from J, the gap between germline ends came to 8 bases. CDR3 length: 15 residues. In germline, CDR1 is GTSNPN, CDR2 SVGIG (reference sequence).

CDR3 in DNA: TGTGCCAGCGGACCCCGGCTAGCTGTTTACAATGAGCAGTTCTTC. Translation gives CASGPRLAVYNEQFF. The rearrangement joins TRBV7-9 to TRBJ2-1; TRBD2 might be the D (5 bases). Germline loops: CDR1 SEHNR, CDR2 FQNEAQ (reference sequence). The CDR3 length is 15 residues. The germline V and J ends were trimmed by 8 bases and 4 bases, with 18 bases remaining between them.

V is TRBV7-6 and J is TRBJ2-7; 7 nucleotides line up with TRBD1. The CDR3 extends over 14 amino acids. V trimming: 5 bases; J trimming: 5 bases; junction bases outside the gene matches: 9. Germline assignment: CDR1 SGHVS and CDR2 FNYEAQ. The CDR3 nucleotides are TGTGCCAGCAGCAACCCGACAGGGTCCGACGAGCAGTACTTC. Translation: CASSNPTGSDEQYF.